The clone carrying this TCR beta chain was recorded only once. Germline lookup yields CDR1 SGDLS and CDR2 YYNGEE. The CDR3 loop spans 18 amino acids. Trimming took 1 base from V and 2 from J, leaving 19 bases between them. As processed by the authors: Amplified reference gene primers provided the basis for estimating nucleated cell counts. The protocol was immunoSEQ multiplex PCR, while the TCRdb copy is restricted to in-frame clones and leaves out a portion. The DNA gave D and trimming, while V, J and clone size come from that table. Among approximately 53,000 clones listed, 83% were seen once. This record belongs to a study of blood T cell repertoires in COVID-19. Study context: Specimens from acute and convalescent COVID-19 originated in the United States, Italy and Spain.

Sequenced material: peripheral blood. The source is a man aged 35-49 years with acute or convalescent COVID-19. The chain combines TRBV9 with TRBJ1-5; D is perhaps TRBD1 (6 bases). In DNA, the CDR3 is TGTGCCAGCAGCGTAAAAGGGAAACAGGGAAATTGCAATCAGCCCCAGCATTTT. Translating it yields CASSVKGKQGNCNQPQHF.